This T cell receptor (beta chain) was obtained from a study of shared clonotypes between healthy human individuals. Clones were sequenced by immunoSEQ multiplex PCR, and TCRdb holds only the in-frame ones, with some missing. Here the sample spans approximately 500,000 clones, approximately 78% being singletons. Comments on this clone: Just one base apart from a much larger clone, this may be a read error.

The germline V and J ends were trimmed by 4 bases and 4 bases, with 19 bases remaining between them. This CDR3 region has 15 residues. CDR1 and CDR2 (germline): SQVTM, ANQGSEA. The TCR was taken from a woman in her thirties or forties in good health. Some clones in this sample may be carry-over from other donors' samples. The V and J genes are TRBV29-1 and TRBJ2-5; a possible D gene is TRBD1 (6 bases). The sample was PBMCs. The CDR3 DNA sequence: TGCAGCGTTGGCCCCCATTACAGGGTTGGAGAGACCCAGTACTTC. This gives the protein CSVGPHYRVGETQYF. The variable domain in full, with the rest retrieved from reference TRBV29-1 and TRBJ2-5, is SAVISQKPSRDICQRGTSLTIQCQVDSQVTMMFWYRQQPGQSLTLIATANQGSEATYESGFVIDKFPISRPNLTFSTLTVSNMSPEDSSIYLCSVGPHYRVGETQYFGPGTRLLVL.